The T cell receptor (beta chain) described here comes from a study of CD8 T cells in Susac syndrome (dated by TCRdb to the late 2010s). About the full investigation: The study used repertoire sequencing to test whether antigen drove CD8+ T cell activation and differentiation in Susac syndrome. The study compared CD8+ T cell repertoire clonality among 12 healthy donors, approximately 14 Susac syndrome patients and 15 multiple sclerosis patients. On the study overall, not on this receptor specifically: The TCR sequencing and HLA analysis was acknowledged to have included a relatively small number of individuals.

In the case of this clonotype: This clone's antigen is unknown. Base-call qualities are not available, and no considerably larger clone is one nucleotide away.

RNA was extracted using the RNeasy kit, and roughly 0.45 to 1 microgram was reverse transcribed with random hexamers. The immunoSEQ multiplex PCR assay, covering 54 Vbeta and 13 Jbeta segments, was used to amplify TCR beta CDR3 regions. PCR amplification bias was corrected using a synthetic template baseline for primer optimization and computational correction. In the paper's pipeline: Reads were annotated to V, D and J genes per IMGT and analyzed with immunoSEQ Analyzer, keeping only productive sequences. To calculate clonality, Shannon entropy was normalized by log2 of the number of productive unique sequences and then subtracted from one. Public and private clones were assessed among the 100 most prevalent clones of each patient and control. Susac-specific clones were defined as absent from healthy and MS cohorts, about 1,000 published viral clones and other ImmuneACCESS disease sequences. The public reads were run again by TCRdb, first through fastp at Q25 and then through MiXCR, and only productive beta chains were kept. CDR3 protein sequences are deduplicated, and each keeps its most common genes and DNA. These V and J calls originate from TCRdb's pipeline instead of the authors' own analysis. Within this sample are some 260,000 distinct CDR3 sequences, with approximately 84% of them counted one time only. The biggest ten clones account for approximately 0.12% of the sample.

Peripheral blood CD8+ and CD4+ T cells from healthy donors, Susac syndrome patients and multiple sclerosis patients were profiled using high-throughput TCR beta sequencing. The multiple sclerosis controls were treatment-naive patients whose relapsing-remitting disease, either stable or active, fulfilled the revised McDonald criteria. Bulk CD8+ and CD4+ T cells were purified by magnetic negative isolation, while CD8+ TEMRA cells were enriched using FACS. Blood was drawn into EDTA tubes, processed within 24 hours, and PBMCs were isolated by density gradient centrifugation. PBMCs intended for TCR sequencing were cryopreserved in liquid nitrogen and thawed later in a water bath at 37 degrees C. The sorted or isolated CD4+, CD8+ and CD8+ TEMRA cells reached a purity of at least 90%. The clonotype originates from a human donor with multiple sclerosis. The sample was CD8+ T cells from PBMCs.

The DNA sequence follows: TGTGCCAGCAGCTTGGGGCCTGGGGTGGTAAATGGCTACACCTTC. The resulting protein is CASSLGPGVVNGYTF. The chain is made from TRBV5-6 and TRBJ1-2; the D gene assignment is ambiguous. Counted from cysteine to phenylalanine, this CDR3 has 15 amino acids. The retained sequence is limited to the CDR3, 45 bases, with the frame set at the first base. CDR1 and CDR2 were assigned from the germline V gene as SGHDT and YYEEEE. Between the V and J ends, shortened by 0 bases and 6 bases respectively, the junction contains 15 bases.